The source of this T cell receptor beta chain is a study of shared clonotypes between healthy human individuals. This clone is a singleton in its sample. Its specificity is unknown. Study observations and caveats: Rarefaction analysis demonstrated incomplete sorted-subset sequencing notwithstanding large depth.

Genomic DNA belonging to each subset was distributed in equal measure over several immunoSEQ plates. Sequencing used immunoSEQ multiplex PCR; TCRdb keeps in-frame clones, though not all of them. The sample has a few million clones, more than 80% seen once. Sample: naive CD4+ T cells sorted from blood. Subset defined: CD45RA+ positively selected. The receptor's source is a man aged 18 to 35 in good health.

The CDR3 sequence is CASSLLSGIAGGRDTEAFF. The CDR3 nucleotides read TGTGCCAGCAGTTTACTCAGTGGTATTGCGGGGGGACGGGACACTGAAGCTTTCTTT. The gene calls are TRBV28 and TRBJ1-1; D may be TRBD1 (5 bases). CDR3 length equals 19 residues. Germline CDR1 MDHEN, CDR2 SYDVKM. The V end lost 2 bases, the J end lost 3 bases, and 25 bases lay between the germline ends.